This T cell receptor beta chain was identified during a study of blood T cells in healthy people across ages. This clonotype was observed many times. Its antigen is not identified. Study conclusions and caveats: Older age went with lower TCR beta diversity per million T cells, in a roughly linear way. CMV status of donors was not determined, possibly confounding expanded clonotype changes.

The CDR3 is made up of 11 amino acids. The V and J ends lost 4 bases and 8 bases, in that order; junction bases with no gene match: 0. A second PCR, run for about 7 to 11 cycles, used a sample-barcoded 5' primer plus a J-beta primer mix. Tags on each cDNA molecule came from a template-switch adaptor with 12 random nucleotides. Per sample, CDR3-containing paired-end reads numbered at least 3 million. TCRdb re-derived calls from the 5' RACE reads in MiXCR, one entry per CDR3 protein. The data hold 870,000 or so distinct CDR3 sequences, with 25% to 30% observed a single time. The chain has TRBV12-3 or TRBV12-4 and TRBJ1-2; 8 bases map to TRBD1. Material for sequencing was blood. The source is an elderly woman in good health. CDR3 residues: CASSYRGGYTF. CDR3 nucleotide sequence: TGTGCCAGCAGTTACAGGGGGGGCTACACCTTC.